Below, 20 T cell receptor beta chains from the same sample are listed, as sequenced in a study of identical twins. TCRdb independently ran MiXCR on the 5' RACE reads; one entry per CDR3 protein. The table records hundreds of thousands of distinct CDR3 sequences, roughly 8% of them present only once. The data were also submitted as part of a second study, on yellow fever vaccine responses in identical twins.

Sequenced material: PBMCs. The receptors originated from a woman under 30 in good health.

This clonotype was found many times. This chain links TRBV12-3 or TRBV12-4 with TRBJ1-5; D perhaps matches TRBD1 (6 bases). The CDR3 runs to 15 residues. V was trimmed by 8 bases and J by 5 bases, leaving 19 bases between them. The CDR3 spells CASGILQGRDQPQHF. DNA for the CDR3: TGTGCCAGCGGGATTCTTCAGGGGAGGGATCAGCCCCAGCATTTT.

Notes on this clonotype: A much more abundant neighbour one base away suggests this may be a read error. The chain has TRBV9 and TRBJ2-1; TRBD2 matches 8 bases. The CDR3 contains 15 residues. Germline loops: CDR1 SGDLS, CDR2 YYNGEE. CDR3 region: CASSQSGSSNNEQFF. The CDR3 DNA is TGTGCCAGCAGTCAGAGCGGGAGCTCCAACAATGAGCAGTTCTTC. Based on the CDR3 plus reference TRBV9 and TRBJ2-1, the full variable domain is DSGVTQTPKHLITATGQRVTLRCSPRSGDLSVYWYQQSLDQGLQFLIQYYNGEERAKGNILERFSAQQFPDLHSELNLSSLELGDSALYFCASSQSGSSNNEQFFGPGTRLTVL.

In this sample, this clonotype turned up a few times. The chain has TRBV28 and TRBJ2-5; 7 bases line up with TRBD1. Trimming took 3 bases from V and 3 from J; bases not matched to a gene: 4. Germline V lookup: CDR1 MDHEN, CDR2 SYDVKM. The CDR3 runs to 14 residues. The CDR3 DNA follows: TGTGCCAGCAGTTTTTCGACAGGGAAAGAGACCCAGTACTTC. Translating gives CASSFSTGKETQYF. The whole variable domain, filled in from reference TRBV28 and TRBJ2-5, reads DVKVTQSSRYLVKRTGEKVFLECVQDMDHENMFWYRQDPGLGLRLIYFSYDVKMKEKGDIPEGYSVSREKKERFSLILESASTNQTSMYLCASSFSTGKETQYFGPGTRLLVL.

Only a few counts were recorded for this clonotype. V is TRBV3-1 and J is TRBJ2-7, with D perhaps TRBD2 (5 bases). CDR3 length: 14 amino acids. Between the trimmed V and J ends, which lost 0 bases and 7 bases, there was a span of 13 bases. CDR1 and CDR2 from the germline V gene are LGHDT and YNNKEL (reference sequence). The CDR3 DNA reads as TGTGCCAGCAGCCAAGACCTAGCTTCGGTAGAGCAGTACTTC. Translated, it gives CASSQDLASVEQYF.

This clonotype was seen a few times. CDR3 residues: CASSTRDSARTQYF. The CDR3, as DNA: TGTGCCAGCAGTACCCGGGACTCGGCGCGTACGCAGTATTTT. The J gene is TRBJ2-3, the V gene TRBV12-3 or TRBV12-4; D is possibly TRBD2 (6 bases). V was trimmed by 5 bases and J by 8 bases, leaving 17 bases between them. The CDR3 length is 14 residues.

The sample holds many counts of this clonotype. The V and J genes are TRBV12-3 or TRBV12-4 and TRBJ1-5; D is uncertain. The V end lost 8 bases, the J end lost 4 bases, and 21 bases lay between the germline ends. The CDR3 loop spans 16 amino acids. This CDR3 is CASGLGGATTNQPQHF. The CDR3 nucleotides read TGTGCCAGCGGACTGGGCGGAGCCACCACTAATCAGCCCCAGCATTTT.

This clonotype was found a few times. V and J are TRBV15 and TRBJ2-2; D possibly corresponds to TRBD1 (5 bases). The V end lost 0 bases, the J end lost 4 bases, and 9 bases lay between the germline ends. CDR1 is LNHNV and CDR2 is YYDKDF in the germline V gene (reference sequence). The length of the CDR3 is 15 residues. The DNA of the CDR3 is TGTGCCACCAGCAGAGACAGGGTGGGCACCGGGGAGCTGTTTTTT. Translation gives CATSRDRVGTGELFF.

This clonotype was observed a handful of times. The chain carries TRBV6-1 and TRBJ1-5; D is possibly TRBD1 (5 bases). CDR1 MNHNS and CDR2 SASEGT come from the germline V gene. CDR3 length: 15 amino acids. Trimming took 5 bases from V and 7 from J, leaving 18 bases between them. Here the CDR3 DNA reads TGTGCCAGCAGTCCGCGGGTCGCCAGGGACCAGCCCCAGCATTTT. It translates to CASSPRVARDQPQHF.

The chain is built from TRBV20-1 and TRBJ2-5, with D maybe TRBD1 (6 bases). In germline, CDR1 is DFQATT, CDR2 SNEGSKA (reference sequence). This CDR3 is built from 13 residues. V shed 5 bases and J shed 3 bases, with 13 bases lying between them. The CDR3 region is CSAVGTGKETQYF. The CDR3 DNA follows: TGCAGTGCTGTGGGAACAGGGAAAGAGACCCAGTACTTC.

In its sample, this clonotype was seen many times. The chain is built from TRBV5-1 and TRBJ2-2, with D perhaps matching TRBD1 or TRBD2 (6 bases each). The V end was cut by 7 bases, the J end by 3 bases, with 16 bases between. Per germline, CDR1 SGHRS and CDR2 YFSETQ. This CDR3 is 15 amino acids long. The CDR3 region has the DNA TGCGCCAGCCGTGCGTGGGGGGCAGACACCGGGGAGCTGTTTTTT. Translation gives CASRAWGADTGELFF.

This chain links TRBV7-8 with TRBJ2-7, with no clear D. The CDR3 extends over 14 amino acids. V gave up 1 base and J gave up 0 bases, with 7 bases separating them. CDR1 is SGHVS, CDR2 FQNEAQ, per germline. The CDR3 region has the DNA TGTGCCAGCAGCTTAGGACACAACTCCTACGAGCAGTACTTC. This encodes CASSLGHNSYEQYF.

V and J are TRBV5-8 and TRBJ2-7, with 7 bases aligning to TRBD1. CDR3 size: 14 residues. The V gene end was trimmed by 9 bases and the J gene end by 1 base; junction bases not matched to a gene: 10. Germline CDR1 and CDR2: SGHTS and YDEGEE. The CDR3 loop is CATQWDSPSYEQYF. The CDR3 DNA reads TGTGCCACCCAATGGGACAGCCCTTCCTACGAGCAGTACTTC.

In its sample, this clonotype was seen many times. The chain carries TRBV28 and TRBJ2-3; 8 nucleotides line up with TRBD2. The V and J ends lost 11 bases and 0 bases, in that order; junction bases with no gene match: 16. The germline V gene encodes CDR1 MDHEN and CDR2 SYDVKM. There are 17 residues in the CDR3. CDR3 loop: CAGALAGGAASTDTQYF. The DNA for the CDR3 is TGTGCCGGGGCTTTGGCGGGGGGTGCCGCTAGCACAGATACGCAGTATTTT.

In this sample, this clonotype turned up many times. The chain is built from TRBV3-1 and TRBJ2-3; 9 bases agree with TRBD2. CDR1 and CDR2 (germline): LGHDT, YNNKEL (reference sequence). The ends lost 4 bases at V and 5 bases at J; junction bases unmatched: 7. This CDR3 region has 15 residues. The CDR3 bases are TGTGCCAGCAGCCTTAGCGGGGGCGGTGGAGATACGCAGTATTTT. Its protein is CASSLSGGGGDTQYF.

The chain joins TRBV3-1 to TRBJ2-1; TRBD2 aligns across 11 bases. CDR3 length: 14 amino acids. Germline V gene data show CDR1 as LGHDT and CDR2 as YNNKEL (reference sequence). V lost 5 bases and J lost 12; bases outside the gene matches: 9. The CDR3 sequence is CASSYSGRALSQFF. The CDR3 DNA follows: TGTGCCAGCAGCTATAGCGGGAGGGCGTTGTCGCAGTTCTTC.

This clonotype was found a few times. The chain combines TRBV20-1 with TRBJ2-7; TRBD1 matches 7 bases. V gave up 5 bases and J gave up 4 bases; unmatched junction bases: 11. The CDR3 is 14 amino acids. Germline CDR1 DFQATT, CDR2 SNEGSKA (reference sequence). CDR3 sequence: CSAQDRESFYEQYF. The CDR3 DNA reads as TGCAGTGCTCAAGACAGGGAAAGTTTTTACGAGCAGTACTTC.

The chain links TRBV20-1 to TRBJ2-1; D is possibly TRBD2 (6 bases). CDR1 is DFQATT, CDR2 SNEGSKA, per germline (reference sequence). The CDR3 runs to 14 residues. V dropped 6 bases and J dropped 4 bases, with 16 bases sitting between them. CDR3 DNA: TGCAGTGCGGTCGAACTAGCCGGATACAATGAGCAGTTCTTC. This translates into CSAVELAGYNEQFF.

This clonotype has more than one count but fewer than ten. The CDR3 protein is CASSPVRPVMAGELFF. CDR3 in DNA: TGTGCCAGCAGCCCCGTTCGCCCGGTGATGGCCGGGGAGCTGTTTTTT. J is TRBJ2-2 and V is TRBV3-1; no reliable D call. The CDR3 runs to 16 residues. V was shortened by 4 bases and J by 6 bases, with 18 bases between the two germline ends. Germline lookup yields CDR1 LGHDT and CDR2 YNNKEL (reference sequence).

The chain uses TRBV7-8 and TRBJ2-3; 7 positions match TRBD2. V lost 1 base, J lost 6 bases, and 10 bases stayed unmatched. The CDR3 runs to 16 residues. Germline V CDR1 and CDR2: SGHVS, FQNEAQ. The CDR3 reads CASSLGGGPPADTQYF. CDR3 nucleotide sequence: TGTGCCAGCAGCTTAGGGGGGGGACCTCCGGCGGATACGCAGTATTTT.

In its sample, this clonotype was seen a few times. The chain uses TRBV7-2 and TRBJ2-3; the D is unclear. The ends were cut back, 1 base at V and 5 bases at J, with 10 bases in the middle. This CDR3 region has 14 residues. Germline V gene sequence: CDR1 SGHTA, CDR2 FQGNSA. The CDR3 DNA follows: TGTGCCAGCAGCTTAGTTGTCGCAGTAGATACGCAGTATTTT. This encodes CASSLVVAVDTQYF.